This TCR beta chain was observed in a study of blood T cell repertoires in COVID-19. About the study: Collection of acute and convalescent COVID-19 samples took place in the United States, Italy and Spain. Sources were T cells, B-cell-depleted T cells, or PBMCs; the material itself was cDNA or gDNA.

Authors' analysis steps: By means of reference gene primer amplification, nucleated cell counts were estimated. Assay: immunoSEQ multiplex PCR; the TCRdb copy retains only in-frame clones and omits some. V and J calls and clone size are copied from that table; D and trimming were computed from the DNA. The data show roughly 200,000 clones, with roughly nine tenths seen just once and about 22% held by the top ten. V lost 4 bases to trimming and J lost 8 bases, with 19 bases between them. The CDR3 runs to 15 residues. Sequenced sample: peripheral blood. The chain recombines TRBV5-3 with TRBJ1-3; D remains unclear. TRBV5-3 is filed as an ORF, its function uncertain. The sequence was obtained from a man between 60 and 75 years old with active or convalescent COVID-19. The CDR3 DNA reads as TGTGCCAGAAGCCACATTCACGAAATCGGGGACACCATATATTTT. It codes for CARSHIHEIGDTIYF.